Listed below are T cell receptor beta chains from one sample, sequenced in a study of Graves' ophthalmopathy and Graves' hyperthyroidism. TCRdb called the multiplex PCR reads again in MiXCR, with one record for every CDR3 protein. Found here are under 400,000 distinct CDR3 sequences, 15% to 20% of them singletons; the top ten hold 10% to 15%. The material sequenced was peripheral blood. Receptors were obtained from an adult man with Graves' ophthalmopathy. The CDR3 runs from the conserved cysteine through the conserved F or W. Fields, in order: V gene, J gene, CDR3 protein.

TRBV27	TRBJ2-7	CATRLASLSYEQYF
TRBV12-3/TRBV12-4	TRBJ1-1	CASNSFESRAFF
TRBV20-1	TRBJ2-5	CSARDPSGSGETQYF
TRBV5-1	TRBJ1-1	CASSLAAGGGGAFF
TRBV11-2	TRBJ2-2	CASSLVTDRIGELFF
TRBV11-3	TRBJ2-2	CASTSGANTGELFF
TRBV11-2	TRBJ2-5	CASSAITGVGETQYF
TRBV6-1	TRBJ1-5	CASRRQNQPQHF
TRBV7-2	TRBJ1-1	CASSPTRTLNTEAFF
TRBV11-2	TRBJ1-1	CASSVDGQNTEAFF
TRBV6-2/TRBV6-3	TRBJ1-3	CASSSSVGFSGNTIYF
TRBV6-2/TRBV6-3	TRBJ1-6	CASSYATYSPLHF
TRBV5-5	TRBJ2-2	CASSPLEGSGELFF
TRBV18	TRBJ1-1	CASSPLANTEAFF
TRBV12-3/TRBV12-4	TRBJ1-5	CASSLLQGLDQPQHF
TRBV5-1	TRBJ1-1	CASSTAGGSLNTEAFF
TRBV3-1	TRBJ2-7	CASSHRDRSGEQYF
TRBV19	TRBJ2-5	CASTPRQGYTETQYF
TRBV12-3/TRBV12-4	TRBJ1-1	CASRLTGAGDTEAFF
TRBV7-8	TRBJ2-3	CASSSDRFADTQYF
TRBV29-1	TRBJ2-6	CSVAGTRRSGANVLTF
TRBV12-3/TRBV12-4	TRBJ2-5	CASSLGTGGATQYF
TRBV5-1	TRBJ2-7	CASSLQTTGGEQYF
TRBV9	TRBJ1-1	CASSVSPSYTEAFF
TRBV3-1	TRBJ1-6	CASSQGSETLHF
TRBV20-1	TRBJ1-2	CSATRQTKANLNYGYTF
TRBV19	TRBJ2-5	CASSMRFGGGQGETQYF
TRBV18	TRBJ1-1	CASSEAGMNTEAFF
TRBV20-1	TRBJ2-7	CSAGEGSGLYEQYF
TRBV6-1	TRBJ1-5	CASSKQRAGISPQHF
TRBV6-5	TRBJ2-7	CASSYGEGRSSYEQYF
TRBV20-1	TRBJ2-5	CSATRQIEETQYF
TRBV20-1	TRBJ1-1	CSARDRENTEAFF
TRBV6-5	TRBJ2-2	CAGSSPSGGGLAGELFF
TRBV2	TRBJ1-1	CASSRGGSTEAFF
TRBV10-3	TRBJ2-5	CAISESHRARETQYF
TRBV5-6	TRBJ2-7	CASSFSTGDEQYF
TRBV7-9	TRBJ1-1	CASSFSTNLDTEAFF
TRBV20-1	TRBJ1-1	CSARSPAMNTEAFF
TRBV6-1	TRBJ1-1	CASSDWQENTEAFF
TRBV6-1	TRBJ1-1	CASSEWGQPEAFF
TRBV6-1	TRBJ1-1	CASSAGSGRGTEAFF
TRBV29-1	TRBJ1-1	CSVESDTEAFF
TRBV28	TRBJ1-2	CASSIQGAPGYTF
TRBV30	TRBJ1-2	CAWSRGRDNYDYTF
TRBV24-1	TRBJ2-7	CATSDPTLDSYEQYF
TRBV7-2	TRBJ2-5	CASSLGSRWRETQYF
TRBV20-1	TRBJ1-2	CSARELVGYTF
TRBV6-4	TRBJ1-2	CASVGLRGYTF
TRBV2	TRBJ2-2	CASRKTSGSSGELFF
TRBV5-1	TRBJ2-7	CASSLAKDGSYEQYF
TRBV5-1	TRBJ2-2	CASRTESANTGELFF
TRBV6-2/TRBV6-3	TRBJ1-2	CASSYSTRGNPDWGYTF
TRBV6-1	TRBJ2-7	CASSVLGTSGTSYEQYF